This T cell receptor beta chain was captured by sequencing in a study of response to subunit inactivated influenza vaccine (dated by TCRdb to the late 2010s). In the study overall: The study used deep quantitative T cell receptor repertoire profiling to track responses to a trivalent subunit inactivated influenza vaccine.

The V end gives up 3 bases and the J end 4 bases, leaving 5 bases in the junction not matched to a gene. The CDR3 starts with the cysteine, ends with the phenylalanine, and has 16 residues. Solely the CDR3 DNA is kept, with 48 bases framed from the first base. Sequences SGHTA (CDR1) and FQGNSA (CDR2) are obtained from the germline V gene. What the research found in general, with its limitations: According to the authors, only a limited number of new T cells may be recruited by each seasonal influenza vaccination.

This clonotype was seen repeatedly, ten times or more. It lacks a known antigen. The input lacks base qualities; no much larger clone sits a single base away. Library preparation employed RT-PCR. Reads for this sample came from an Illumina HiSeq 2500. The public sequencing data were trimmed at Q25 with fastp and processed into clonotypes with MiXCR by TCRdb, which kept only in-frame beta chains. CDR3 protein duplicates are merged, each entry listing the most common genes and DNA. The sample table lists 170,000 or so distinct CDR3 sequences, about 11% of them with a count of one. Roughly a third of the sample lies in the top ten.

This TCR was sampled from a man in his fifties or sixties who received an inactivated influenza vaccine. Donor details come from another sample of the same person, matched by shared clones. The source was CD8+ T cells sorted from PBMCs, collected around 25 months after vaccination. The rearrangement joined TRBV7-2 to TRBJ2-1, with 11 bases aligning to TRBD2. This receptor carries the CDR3 CASSFTGTSGYNEQFF. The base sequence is TGTGCCAGCAGCTTCACCGGGACTAGCGGATACAATGAGCAGTTCTTC. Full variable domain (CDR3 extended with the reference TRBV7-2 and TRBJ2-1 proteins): GAGVSQSPSNKVTEKGKDVELRCDPISGHTALYWYRQSLGQGLEFLIYFQGNSAPDKSGLPSDRFSAERTGGSVSTLTIQRTQQEDSAVYLCASSFTGTSGYNEQFFGPGTRLTVL.